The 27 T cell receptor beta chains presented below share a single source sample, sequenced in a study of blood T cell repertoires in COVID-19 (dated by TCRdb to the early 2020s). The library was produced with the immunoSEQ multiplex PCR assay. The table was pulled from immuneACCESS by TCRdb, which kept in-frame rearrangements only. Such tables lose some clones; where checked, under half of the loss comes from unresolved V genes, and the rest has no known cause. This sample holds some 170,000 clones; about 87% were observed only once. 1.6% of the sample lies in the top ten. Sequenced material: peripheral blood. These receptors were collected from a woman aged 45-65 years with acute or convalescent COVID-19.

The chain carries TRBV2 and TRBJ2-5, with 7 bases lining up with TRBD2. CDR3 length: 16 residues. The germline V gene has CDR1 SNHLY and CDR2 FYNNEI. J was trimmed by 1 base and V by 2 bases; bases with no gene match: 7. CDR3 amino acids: CASSERALAGQETQYF. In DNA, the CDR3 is TGTGCCAGCAGTGAACGAGCATTAGCGGGCCAAGAGACCCAGTACTTC.

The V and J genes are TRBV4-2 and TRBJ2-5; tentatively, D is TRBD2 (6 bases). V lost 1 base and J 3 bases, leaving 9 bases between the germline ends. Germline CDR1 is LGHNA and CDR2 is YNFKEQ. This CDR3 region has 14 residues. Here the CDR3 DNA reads TGTGCCAGCAGCCAAGGTGGAGGGGAAGAGACCCAGTACTTC. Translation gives CASSQGGGEETQYF.

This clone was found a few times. The CDR3 nucleotides read TGTGCCAGCAGTTCGACTAGCGGGGGGTCCTACAATGAGCAGTTCTTC. Encoded protein: CASSSTSGGSYNEQFF. J is TRBJ2-1 and V is TRBV6-5; TRBD2 matches at 13 bases. This CDR3 comprises 16 residues. CDR1 and CDR2 from the germline V gene are MNHEY and SVGAGI. V gave up 4 bases and J gave up 1 base; unmatched junction bases: 1.

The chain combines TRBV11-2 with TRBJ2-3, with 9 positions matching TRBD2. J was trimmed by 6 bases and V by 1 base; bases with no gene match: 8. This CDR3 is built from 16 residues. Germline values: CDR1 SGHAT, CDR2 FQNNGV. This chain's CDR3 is CASSLVSGGPRDTQYF. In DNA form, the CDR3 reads TGTGCCAGCAGCTTAGTTAGCGGGGGTCCGCGGGATACGCAGTATTTT.

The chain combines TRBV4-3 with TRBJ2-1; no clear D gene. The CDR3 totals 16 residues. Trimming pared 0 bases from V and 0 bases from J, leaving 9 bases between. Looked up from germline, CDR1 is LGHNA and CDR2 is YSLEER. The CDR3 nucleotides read TGCGCCAGCAGCCAAGATTTGGAGATCTCCTACAATGAGCAGTTCTTC. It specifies CASSQDLEISYNEQFF.

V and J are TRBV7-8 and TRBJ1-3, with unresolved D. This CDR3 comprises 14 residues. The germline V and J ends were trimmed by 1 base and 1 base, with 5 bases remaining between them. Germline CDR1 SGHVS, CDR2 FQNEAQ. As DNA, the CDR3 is TGTGCCAGCAGCTTAGGGGCGTCTGGAAACACCATATATTTT. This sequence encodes CASSLGASGNTIYF.

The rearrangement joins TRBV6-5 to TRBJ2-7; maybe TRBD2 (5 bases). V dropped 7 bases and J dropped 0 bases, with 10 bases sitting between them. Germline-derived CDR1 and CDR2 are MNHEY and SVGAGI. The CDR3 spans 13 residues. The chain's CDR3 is CASTDRGSYEQYF. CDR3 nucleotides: TGTGCCAGCACCGACCGGGGCTCCTACGAGCAGTACTTC.

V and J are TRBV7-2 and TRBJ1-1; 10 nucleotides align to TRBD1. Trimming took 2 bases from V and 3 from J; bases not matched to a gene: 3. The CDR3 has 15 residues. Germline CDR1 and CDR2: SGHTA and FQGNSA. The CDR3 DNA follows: TGTGCCAGCAGCTTACGGACAGGGGGTTACACTGAAGCTTTCTTT. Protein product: CASSLRTGGYTEAFF.

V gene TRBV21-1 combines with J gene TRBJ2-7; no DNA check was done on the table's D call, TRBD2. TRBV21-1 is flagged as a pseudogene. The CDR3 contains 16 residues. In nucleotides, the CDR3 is TGTGCCAGCAGCACCACGCCTAGCGGCGTAATGAACGAGCAGTACTTC. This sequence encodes CASSTTPSGVMNEQYF.

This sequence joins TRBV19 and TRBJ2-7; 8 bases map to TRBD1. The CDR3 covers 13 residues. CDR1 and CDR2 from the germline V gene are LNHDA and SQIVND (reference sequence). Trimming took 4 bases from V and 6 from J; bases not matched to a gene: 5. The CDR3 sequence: CASSTRTGSEQYF. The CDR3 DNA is TGTGCCAGTAGTACGAGGACAGGGTCCGAGCAGTACTTC.

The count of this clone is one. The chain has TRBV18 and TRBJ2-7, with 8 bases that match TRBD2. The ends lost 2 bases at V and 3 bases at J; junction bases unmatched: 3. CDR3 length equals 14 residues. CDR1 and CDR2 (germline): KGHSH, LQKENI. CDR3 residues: CASSPAGGLYEQYF. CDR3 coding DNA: TGTGCCAGCTCACCAGCGGGAGGCCTCTACGAGCAGTACTTC.

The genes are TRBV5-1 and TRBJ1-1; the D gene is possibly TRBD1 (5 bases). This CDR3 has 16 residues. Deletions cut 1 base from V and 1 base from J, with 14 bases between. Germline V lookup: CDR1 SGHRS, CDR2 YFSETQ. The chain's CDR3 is CASSLRAGGTNTEAFF. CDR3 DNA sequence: TGCGCCAGCAGCTTGCGGGCCGGGGGGACGAACACTGAAGCTTTCTTT.

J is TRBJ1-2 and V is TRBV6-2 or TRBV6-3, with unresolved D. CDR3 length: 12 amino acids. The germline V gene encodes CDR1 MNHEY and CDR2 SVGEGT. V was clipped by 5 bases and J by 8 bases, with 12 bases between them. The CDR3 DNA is TGTGCCAGCAGTGACCCGACGGGGGGCTACACCTTC. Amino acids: CASSDPTGGYTF.

The CDR3 is CASSQDDGEQGAKHYGYTF. The CDR3 DNA is TGTGCCAGCAGCCAAGACGATGGGGAACAGGGGGCGAAACACTATGGCTACACCTTC. The chain links TRBV3-1 (or the pseudogene TRBV3-2) to TRBJ1-2; 9 nucleotides agree with TRBD1. Looked up from germline, CDR1 is LGHDT and CDR2 is YNNKEL (reference sequence). The ends lost 0 bases at V and 3 bases at J; junction bases unmatched: 14. This CDR3 contains 19 residues.

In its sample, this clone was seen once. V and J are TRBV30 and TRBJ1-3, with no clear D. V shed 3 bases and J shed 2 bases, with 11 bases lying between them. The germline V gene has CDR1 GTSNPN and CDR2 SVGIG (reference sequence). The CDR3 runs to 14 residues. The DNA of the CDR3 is TGTGCCTGGAGGGTGTCGTCGGCTGGAAACACCATATATTTT. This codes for CAWRVSSAGNTIYF.

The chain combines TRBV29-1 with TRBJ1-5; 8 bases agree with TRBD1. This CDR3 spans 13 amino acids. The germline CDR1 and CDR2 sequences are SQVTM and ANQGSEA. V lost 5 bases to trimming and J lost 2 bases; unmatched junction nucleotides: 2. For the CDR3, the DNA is TGCAGCGTTTCAGGGGGCGGCAATCAGCCCCAGCATTTT. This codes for CSVSGGGNQPQHF.

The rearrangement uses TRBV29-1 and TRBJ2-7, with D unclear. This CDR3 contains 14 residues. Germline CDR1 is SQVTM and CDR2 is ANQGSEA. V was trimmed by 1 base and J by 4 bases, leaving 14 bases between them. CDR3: CSVEVGPWSYEQYF. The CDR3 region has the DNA TGCAGCGTTGAAGTTGGCCCCTGGAGTTACGAGCAGTACTTC.

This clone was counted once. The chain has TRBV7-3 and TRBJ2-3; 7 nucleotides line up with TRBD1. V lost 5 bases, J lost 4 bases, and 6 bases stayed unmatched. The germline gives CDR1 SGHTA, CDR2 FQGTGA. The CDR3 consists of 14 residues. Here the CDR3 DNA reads TGTGCCAGCAGCCTAGGGGGCTCTTCAGATACGCAGTATTTT. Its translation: CASSLGGSSDTQYF. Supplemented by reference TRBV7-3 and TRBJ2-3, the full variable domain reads GAGVSQTPSNKVTEKGKYVELRCDPISGHTALYWYRQSLGQGPEFLIYFQGTGAADDSGLPNDRFFAVRPEGSVSTLKIQRTERGDSAVYLCASSLGGSSDTQYFGPGTRLTVL.

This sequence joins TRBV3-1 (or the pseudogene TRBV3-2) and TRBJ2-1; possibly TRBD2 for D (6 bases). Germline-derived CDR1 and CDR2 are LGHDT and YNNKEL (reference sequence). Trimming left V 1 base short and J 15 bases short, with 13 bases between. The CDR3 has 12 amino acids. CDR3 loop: CASSQGEALGFF. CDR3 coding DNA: TGTGCCAGCAGCCAAGGGGAGGCTCTGGGGTTCTTC.

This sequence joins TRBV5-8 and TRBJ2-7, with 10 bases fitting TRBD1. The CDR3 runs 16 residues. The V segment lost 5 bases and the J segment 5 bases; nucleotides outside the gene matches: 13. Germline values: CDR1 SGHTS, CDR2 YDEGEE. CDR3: CASSPLPGQGSHEQYF. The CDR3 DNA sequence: TGTGCCAGCAGTCCACTTCCGGGACAGGGGAGCCACGAGCAGTACTTC.

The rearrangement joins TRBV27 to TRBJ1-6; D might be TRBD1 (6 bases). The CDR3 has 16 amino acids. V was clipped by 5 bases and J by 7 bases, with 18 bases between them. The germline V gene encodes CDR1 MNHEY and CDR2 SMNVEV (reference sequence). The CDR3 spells CASSPDAGVRNSPLHF. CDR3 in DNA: TGTGCCAGCAGTCCAGATGCAGGGGTTCGAAATTCACCCCTCCACTTT.

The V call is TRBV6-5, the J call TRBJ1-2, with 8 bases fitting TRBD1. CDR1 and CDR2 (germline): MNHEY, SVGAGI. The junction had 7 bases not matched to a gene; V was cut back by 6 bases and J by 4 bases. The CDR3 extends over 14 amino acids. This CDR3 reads CASSKADRGYGYTF. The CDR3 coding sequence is TGTGCCAGCAGCAAGGCCGACAGGGGCTATGGCTACACCTTC.

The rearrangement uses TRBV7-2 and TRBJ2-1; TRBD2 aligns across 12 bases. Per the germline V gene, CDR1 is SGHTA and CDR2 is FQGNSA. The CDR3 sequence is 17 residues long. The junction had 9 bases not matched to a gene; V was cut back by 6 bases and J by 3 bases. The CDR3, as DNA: TGTGCCAGCAGAGGCCTAGCGGGGGGGCCGATCTACAATGAGCAGTTCTTC. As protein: CASRGLAGGPIYNEQFF.

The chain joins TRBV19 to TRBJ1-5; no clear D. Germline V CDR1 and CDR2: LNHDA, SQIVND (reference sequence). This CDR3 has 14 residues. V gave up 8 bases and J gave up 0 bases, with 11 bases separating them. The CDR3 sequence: CASWAVYSNQPQHF. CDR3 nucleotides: TGTGCCAGTTGGGCAGTCTATAGCAATCAGCCCCAGCATTTT.

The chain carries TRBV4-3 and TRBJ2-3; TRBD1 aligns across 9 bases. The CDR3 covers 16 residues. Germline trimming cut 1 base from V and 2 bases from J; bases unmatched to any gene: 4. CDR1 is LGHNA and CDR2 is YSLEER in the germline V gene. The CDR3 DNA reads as TGCGCCAGCAGCCAAGCCGGGACAGGGTTCACAGATACGCAGTATTTT. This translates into CASSQAGTGFTDTQYF.

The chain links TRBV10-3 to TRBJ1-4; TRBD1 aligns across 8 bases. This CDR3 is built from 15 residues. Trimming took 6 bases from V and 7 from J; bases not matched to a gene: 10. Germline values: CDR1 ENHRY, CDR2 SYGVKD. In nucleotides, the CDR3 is TGTGCCATCAGCCCTGGACAGGGTGGCGGTGAAAAACTGTTTTTT. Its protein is CAISPGQGGGEKLFF.

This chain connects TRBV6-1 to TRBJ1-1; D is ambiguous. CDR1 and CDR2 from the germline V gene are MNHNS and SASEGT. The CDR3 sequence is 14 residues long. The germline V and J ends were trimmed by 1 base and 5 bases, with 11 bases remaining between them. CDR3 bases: TGTGCCAGCAGTGAAGTATCGGGGAGAACTGAAGCTTTCTTT. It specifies CASSEVSGRTEAFF.